This T cell receptor (beta chain) was captured by sequencing in a study of cytomegalovirus exposure and HLA in healthy donors. About the research overall: Clustering assigned 70% to 90% of the roughly 370 genotyped donors to the Caucasian-associated ancestry cluster. Notes on the study in general: Later analysis associated a missense DCLRE1C variant with TCR beta V- and J-gene trimming.

The CDR3 loop spans 18 amino acids. The V segment lost 3 bases and the J segment 2 bases; nucleotides outside the gene matches: 10. Germline-derived CDR1 and CDR2 are SGHRS and YFSETQ. Amplification used 60 Vbeta primers and 13 Jbeta primers. Here immunoSEQ multiplex PCR was the method, and the copy in TCRdb shows in-frame clones only, minus some. The table has about 110,000 clones, around four fifths seen once. Concerning this clone itself: The antigen remains unidentified.

The material sequenced was PBMCs. The V gene is TRBV5-1, the J gene TRBJ2-3, with 12 positions matching TRBD2. The receptor was derived from a man aged 30 to 39 in good health and CMV-seropositive. In DNA, the CDR3 is TGCGCCAGCAGCTGGAGATCGACTAGCGGGGGCGACACAGATACGCAGTATTTT. Protein product: CASSWRSTSGGDTDTQYF.